These 26 T cell receptor beta chains originate from one sample sequenced in a study of OX40 agonist ivuxolimab in advanced cancers. Library construction relied on the immunoSEQ multiplex PCR assay. TCRdb carries this immuneACCESS record with in-frame sequences only. Its versions omit some clonotypes, under half of them owing to an unresolved V gene in the studies checked, with the rest unexplained. The sample yields roughly 26,000 clones; roughly 70% were counted once. The ten top clones hold over 11% of the sample. Sequencing used CD4+ or CD8+ T cells sorted from blood, obtained in a trial of the OX40 agonist ivuxolimab. These receptors all come from an adult with an advanced solid tumor such as melanoma, head and neck, liver or kidney cancer.

As DNA, the CDR3 is TGCGCCAGCAGCTTGGGAGCGAGCTCCTATAATTCACCCCTCCACTTT. It encodes CASSLGASSYNSPLHF. The chain joins TRBV5-1 to TRBJ1-6; D is uncertain. V lost 0 bases to trimming and J lost 0 bases, with 7 bases between them. Germline V lookup: CDR1 SGHRS, CDR2 YFSETQ. This CDR3 contains 16 residues.

This clone was recorded once. The chain joins TRBV11-2 to TRBJ2-7, with D perhaps TRBD1 or TRBD2 (5 bases each). Germline V CDR1 and CDR2: SGHAT, FQNNGV. The germline V and J ends were trimmed by 5 bases and 6 bases, with 20 bases remaining between them. CDR3 length: 15 amino acids. The CDR3 loop is CASSGPQGRSFEQYF. CDR3 DNA: TGTGCCAGCAGCGGCCCTCAGGGACGATCTTTCGAGCAGTACTTC.

V usage is TRBV19 and J usage is TRBJ1-2, with 7 bases matching TRBD1. V was clipped by 7 bases and J by 4 bases; unmatched bases: 9. CDR1 LNHDA and CDR2 SQIVND come from the germline V gene (reference sequence). The CDR3 is made up of 14 amino acids. Written as DNA, the CDR3 is TGTGCCAGTACCCCGACAGGGTTCGGCTATGGCTACACCTTC. As protein: CASTPTGFGYGYTF.

The V call is TRBV6-5, the J call TRBJ2-1; no clear D. CDR3 size: 12 residues. Trimming pared 6 bases from V and 13 bases from J, leaving 16 bases between. Germline V gene lookup returns CDR1 MNHEY and CDR2 SVGAGI. This CDR3 reads CASSTTNYEQFF. The CDR3 coding sequence is TGTGCCAGCAGCACCACCAATTACGAACAGTTCTTC.

The chain uses TRBV5-1 and TRBJ2-2; D could derive from TRBD1 or TRBD2 (6 bases each). The CDR3 is 16 amino acids. The V end was cut by 1 base, the J end by 0 bases, with 10 bases between. Germline CDR1 reads SGHRS; CDR2 reads YFSETQ. The CDR3, as DNA: TGCGCCAGCAGCTTGCAACGGGGGCCGAACACCGGGGAGCTGTTTTTT. This encodes CASSLQRGPNTGELFF.

The chain is built from TRBV5-6 and TRBJ1-1; 8 nucleotides line up with TRBD1. The CDR3 loop spans 16 amino acids. Trimming took 0 bases from V and 1 from J; bases not matched to a gene: 5. Germline CDR1 reads SGHDT; CDR2 reads YYEEEE. CDR3 sequence reads: CASSLVDRVWNTEAFF. DNA of the CDR3: TGTGCCAGCAGCTTGGTGGACAGGGTATGGAACACTGAAGCTTTCTTT.

The chain is built from TRBV9 and TRBJ2-1, with 7 positions matching TRBD1. The CDR3 is made up of 11 amino acids. Germline V gene data show CDR1 as SGDLS and CDR2 as YYNGEE. Trimming removed 3 bases from V and 16 bases from J; junction bases left unmatched: 7. The CDR3 sequence is CASSARDRIFF. The CDR3 nucleotides are TGTGCCAGCAGCGCCCGGGACAGAATATTCTTC.

The DNA of the CDR3 is TGTGCCAGCAGCGTAGGGAACTCGGGACACAATGAGCAGTTCTTC. This codes for CASSVGNSGHNEQFF. This chain links TRBV9 with TRBJ2-1; TRBD1 or TRBD2 may be the D gene (5 bases each). V was shortened by 0 bases and J by 5 bases, with 12 bases between the two germline ends. The length of the CDR3 is 15 residues. Germline CDR1 reads SGDLS; CDR2 reads YYNGEE.

As concerns this clone: The limits of the CDR3 on the DNA are not certain, so only TCRdb's listed CDR3 is given. V usage is TRBV10-2 and J usage is TRBJ2-7; TRBD2, the D gene given by the table, was not confirmed from the DNA. The CDR3 has 14 amino acids, counting both end residues. CDR1 WSHSY and CDR2 SAAADI come from the germline V gene. The CDR3 sequence is CASSTSVTYYEQYF.

The CDR3 bases are TGCGCCAGCAGCTTGGATGGGGTCCGGAACACTGAAGCTTTCTTT. Translating gives CASSLDGVRNTEAFF. This chain joins TRBV5-1 and TRBJ1-1; no clear D gene. There are 15 residues in the CDR3. Trimming left V 0 bases short and J 1 base short, with 10 bases between. Germline assignment: CDR1 SGHRS and CDR2 YFSETQ.

The rearrangement links TRBV7-2 to TRBJ2-7; D possibly uses TRBD1 or TRBD2 (5 bases each). Germline values: CDR1 SGHTA, CDR2 FQGNSA. The CDR3 length is 14 residues. Deletions cut 7 bases from V and 5 bases from J, with 18 bases between. In DNA form, the CDR3 reads TGTGCCAGCAACCTACCGGGACGAAAGGACGAGCAGTACTTC. Encoded protein: CASNLPGRKDEQYF.

The chain recombines TRBV5-1 with TRBJ1-2; D gene uncertain. Germline V CDR1 and CDR2: SGHRS, YFSETQ. The length of the CDR3 is 14 residues. Trimming removed 0 bases at V and 8 bases at J, with 14 bases between. This CDR3 is CASSLGVLPGGYTF. CDR3 bases: TGCGCCAGCAGCTTGGGTGTCTTACCCGGGGGCTACACCTTC.

This chain connects TRBV5-1 to TRBJ2-5, with 7 nucleotides matching TRBD2. The CDR3 has 15 amino acids. With 3 bases clipped from V and 2 bases from J, the junction kept 7 bases outside the gene matches. Germline CDR1 is SGHRS and CDR2 is YFSETQ. The CDR3, as DNA: TGCGCCAGCAGCTCTTCCTGGGAGGGACAAGAGACCCAGTACTTC. This sequence encodes CASSSSWEGQETQYF.

J is TRBJ2-3 and V is TRBV28, with 11 bases aligning to TRBD1. The CDR3 covers 16 residues. CDR1 and CDR2 from the germline V gene are MDHEN and SYDVKM. V lost 5 bases and J lost 5; bases outside the gene matches: 9. CDR3 protein: CASSPSGTGGLDTQYF. The CDR3 DNA is TGTGCCAGCAGTCCGTCCGGGACAGGGGGATTAGATACGCAGTATTTT.

The genes are TRBV4-2 and TRBJ1-2, with D perhaps matching TRBD1 (5 bases). Germline loops: CDR1 LGHNA, CDR2 YNFKEQ. The CDR3 totals 15 residues. V gave up 1 base and J gave up 3 bases, with 12 bases separating them. The CDR3, as DNA: TGTGCCAGCAGCCAAGTAGCAGGGTCCGACTATGGCTACACCTTC. Protein: CASSQVAGSDYGYTF.

In this sample, this clone turned up a few times. The chain carries TRBV5-1 and TRBJ1-2, with no clear D. V lost 1 base and J 0 bases, leaving 4 bases between the germline ends. CDR3 length: 13 residues. CDR1 SGHRS and CDR2 YFSETQ come from the germline V gene. The CDR3: CASSLTANYGYTF. In DNA form, the CDR3 reads TGCGCCAGCAGCTTGACAGCTAACTATGGCTACACCTTC.

V usage is TRBV7-9 and J usage is TRBJ1-4; the match to TRBD1 covers 9 bases. The CDR3 sequence is 14 residues long. Trimming removed 5 bases from V and 5 bases from J; junction bases left unmatched: 3. Germline assignment: CDR1 SEHNR and CDR2 FQNEAQ (reference sequence). The CDR3 DNA reads as TGTGCCAGCAGCCGGGGACAGGGAAATGAAAAACTGTTTTTT. It yields the protein CASSRGQGNEKLFF. The whole variable domain, filled in from reference TRBV7-9 and TRBJ1-4, reads DTGVSQNPRHKITKRGQNVTFRCDPISEHNRLYWYRQTLGQGPEFLTYFQNEAQLEKSRLLSDRFSAERPKGSFSTLEIQRTEQGDSAMYLCASSRGQGNEKLFFGSGTQLSVL.

This chain connects TRBV21-1 to TRBJ1-1. TRBV21-1 is a pseudogene. This CDR3 spans 17 amino acids. The DNA of the CDR3 is TGTGCCAGTCCGAATGCGAGGGACTCTGACGTGAACACTGAAGCTTTCTTT. This translates into CASPNARDSDVNTEAFF.

The rearrangement links TRBV5-1 to TRBJ2-2, with D hard to call. The V gene lost 6 bases and the J gene lost 6 bases, with 6 bases spanning the gap. Germline V gene sequence: CDR1 SGHRS, CDR2 YFSETQ. The CDR3 has 11 residues. The chain's CDR3 is CASTSAGELFF. In DNA, the CDR3 is TGCGCCAGCACATCCGCCGGGGAGCTGTTTTTT.

The chain combines TRBV14 with TRBJ1-1, with D possibly being TRBD1 (5 bases). V lost 0 bases, J lost 10 bases, and 12 bases lay in between. The CDR3 is 13 residues long. From germline, CDR1 is SGHDN and CDR2 FVKESK. The CDR3 reads CASSQDGRGGAFF. The DNA for the CDR3 is TGTGCCAGCAGCCAAGACGGTCGGGGGGGAGCTTTCTTT. Supplemented by reference TRBV14 and TRBJ1-1, the full variable domain reads EAGVTQFPSHSVIEKGQTVTLRCDPISGHDNLYWYRRVMGKEIKFLLHFVKESKQDESGMPNNRFLAERTGGTYSTLKVQPAELEDSGVYFCASSQDGRGGAFFGQGTRLTVV.

The chain uses TRBV2 and TRBJ1-1; 8 nucleotides match TRBD1. Germline CDR1 and CDR2: SNHLY and FYNNEI. The length of the CDR3 is 15 residues. The J segment lost 1 base and the V segment lost 7 bases, leaving 8 bases of the junction unmatched. The DNA for the CDR3 is TGTGCCAGCAATCTGCAGGGGGCGAGGAACACTGAAGCTTTCTTT. Its protein is CASNLQGARNTEAFF.

This rearrangement joins TRBV5-1 to TRBJ1-3, with D unclear. The V gene lost 4 bases and the J gene lost 4 bases, with 15 bases spanning the gap. The germline V gene has CDR1 SGHRS and CDR2 YFSETQ. The CDR3 is 15 residues long. The DNA of the CDR3 is TGCGCCAGCAGCCCCTCCGGGAGTGGCGGAAACACCATATATTTT. Translating gives CASSPSGSGGNTIYF.

The CDR3 reads CASRGGATNEKLFF. Written as DNA, the CDR3 is TGTGCCAGTAGGGGGGGAGCAACTAATGAAAAACTGTTTTTT. V gene TRBV19 combines with J gene TRBJ1-4; perhaps TRBD1 as D (5 bases). Trimming shortened V by 6 bases and J by 0 bases, and 8 bases separated the two germline ends. This CDR3 has 14 residues. Germline V gives CDR1 LNHDA, CDR2 SQIVND (reference sequence).

The rearrangement joins TRBV27 to TRBJ2-7; the match to TRBD2 covers 9 bases. The CDR3 is 15 residues long. Per germline, CDR1 MNHEY and CDR2 SMNVEV (reference sequence). V was clipped by 3 bases and J by 0 bases; unmatched bases: 3. Here the CDR3 reads CASSLERGVSYEQYF. CDR3 sequence (DNA): TGTGCCAGCAGTTTGGAGCGGGGGGTCTCCTACGAGCAGTACTTC.

V gene TRBV9 combines with J gene TRBJ2-1; 12 bases match TRBD1. The CDR3 has 17 amino acids. From germline, CDR1 is SGDLS and CDR2 YYNGEE. The ends lost 4 bases at V and 9 bases at J; junction bases unmatched: 14. CDR3 region: CASSPEPPGQGAPEQFF. For the CDR3, the DNA is TGTGCCAGCAGCCCCGAACCCCCGGGACAGGGGGCACCTGAGCAGTTCTTC.

The V and J genes are TRBV30 and TRBJ1-2; TRBD1 is a possible D gene (6 bases). Germline CDR1 reads GTSNPN; CDR2 reads SVGIG (reference sequence). Trimming took 4 bases from V and 7 from J, leaving 10 bases between them. The CDR3 length is 11 residues. This chain's CDR3 is CAWKDRRGYTF. DNA of the CDR3: TGTGCCTGGAAAGACAGGCGTGGCTACACCTTC. The variable domain in full, completed from reference TRBV30 and TRBJ1-2, reads SQTIHQWPATLVQPVGSPLSLECTVEGTSNPNLYWYRQAAGRGLQLLFYSVGIGQISSEVPQNLSASRPQDRQFILSSKKLLLSDSGFYLCAWKDRRGYTFGSGTRLTVV.